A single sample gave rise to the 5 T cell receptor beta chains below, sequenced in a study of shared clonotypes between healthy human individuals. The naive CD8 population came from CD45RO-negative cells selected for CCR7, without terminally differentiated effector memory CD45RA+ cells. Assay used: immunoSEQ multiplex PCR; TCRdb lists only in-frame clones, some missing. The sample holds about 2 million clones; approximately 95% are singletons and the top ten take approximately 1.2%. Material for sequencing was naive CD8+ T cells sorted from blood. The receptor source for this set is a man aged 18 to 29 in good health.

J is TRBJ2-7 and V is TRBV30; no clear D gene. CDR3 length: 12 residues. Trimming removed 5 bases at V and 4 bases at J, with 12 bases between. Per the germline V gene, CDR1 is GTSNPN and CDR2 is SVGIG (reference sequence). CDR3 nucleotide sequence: TGTGCCTGGGGAAGTCAAGGATACGAGCAGTACTTC. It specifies CAWGSQGYEQYF.

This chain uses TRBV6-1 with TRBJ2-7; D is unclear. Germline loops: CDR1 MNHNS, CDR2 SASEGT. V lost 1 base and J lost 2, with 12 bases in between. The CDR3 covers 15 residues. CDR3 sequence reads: CASSEVADFPYEQYF. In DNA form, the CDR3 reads TGTGCCAGCAGTGAAGTGGCAGATTTTCCCTACGAGCAGTACTTC.

DNA for the CDR3: TGCAGCGTTGAATTGGACACCTACAATGAGCAGTTCTTC. It codes for CSVELDTYNEQFF. The chain employs TRBV29-1 and TRBJ2-1, with D tentatively TRBD1 (5 bases). V lost 2 bases and J 2 bases, leaving 7 bases between the germline ends. Germline CDR1 is SQVTM and CDR2 is ANQGSEA. The length of the CDR3 is 13 residues.

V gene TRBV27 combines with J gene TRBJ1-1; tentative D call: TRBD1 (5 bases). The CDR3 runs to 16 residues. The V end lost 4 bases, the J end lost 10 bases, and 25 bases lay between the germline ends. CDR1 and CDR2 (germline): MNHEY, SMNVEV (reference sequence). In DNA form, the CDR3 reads TGTGCCAGCAGTTCCGTTGACGACCGGGACCCCTTGGTAGCTTTCTTT. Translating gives CASSSVDDRDPLVAFF.

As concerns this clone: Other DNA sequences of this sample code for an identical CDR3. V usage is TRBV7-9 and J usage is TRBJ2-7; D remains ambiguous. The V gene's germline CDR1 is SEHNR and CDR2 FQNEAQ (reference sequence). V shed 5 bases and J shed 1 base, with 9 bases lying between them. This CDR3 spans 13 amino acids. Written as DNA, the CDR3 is TGTGCCAGCAGCCCCTGGTCTTCCTACGAGCAGTACTTC. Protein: CASSPWSSYEQYF.